A selection of T cell receptor beta chains follows, all from one sample in a study of regulatory T cells in long-lasting Graves disease. TCRdb reanalysed the multiplex PCR reads using MiXCR and keeps one entry per CDR3 protein. Of approximately 470,000 distinct CDR3 sequences in the sample, under 20% are singletons; the top ten hold 12%. This sample was also put to use in a study of T cells in Graves' hyperthyroidism and ophthalmopathy.

This specimen consisted of peripheral blood mononuclear cells (PBMCs), obtained at new diagnosis, from a patient treated with antithyroid drugs. The receptors stem from a man aged 40-55 years with Graves disease. Each CDR3 is given without its conserved first and last residue. The order of the fields is J gene, D gene, V gene, CDR3 protein. D genes are given only for firm matches.

>TRBJ1-2|NA|TRBV30
AWSSGAGYT
>TRBJ2-1|TRBD2|TRBV29-1
SVERLANEQF
>TRBJ2-1|TRBD2|TRBV20-1
SAYLTSGDGEQF
>TRBJ2-3|NA|TRBV20-1
SASSTDTQY
>TRBJ1-4|NA|TRBV29-1
SVYILSGATNEKLF
>TRBJ2-1|NA|TRBV12-5
ASGSRTHNEQF
>TRBJ2-5|TRBD1|TRBV9
ASSETGEETQY
>TRBJ2-2|TRBD1|TRBV6-4
ASHRTGTEAGELF
>TRBJ2-2|TRBD2|TRBV3-1
ASSQVAGATGELF
>TRBJ2-1|TRBD1|TRBV19
ASRTGGSHNEQF
>TRBJ2-1|NA|TRBV7-2
ASSFPGLLGNEQF
>TRBJ1-4|NA|TRBV12-3/TRBV12-4
ASTLGPIDRTTNEKLF
>TRBJ2-7|TRBD2|TRBV12-3/TRBV12-4
ASSLRVLLGTSGRSGTYEQY